This is a list of T cell receptor beta chains from one sample in a study of T cell repertoires in cytomegalovirus infection. TCRdb redid the calling of the reads with MiXCR, one entry per CDR3 protein. The data show around 770,000 distinct CDR3 sequences, with under 35% seen just once and about 12% held by the top ten. Their specific antigens are unknown. The sample in question was cultured CD8+ T cells from PBMCs, obtained from culture after CMV antigen stimulation. The receptors originated from a human donor in good health (CMV status not recorded). Some clones in this sample may be carry-over from other donors' samples. The CDR3 runs from the conserved cysteine through the conserved F or W. D genes are given only for firm matches. Clone size is shown for a subset of rows, as once, few, many or a class of expanded clone.

>few|TRBV4-1|-|TRBJ1-1
TGCGCCAGCAGCCAAGAACGGGACACTGAAGCTTTCTTT
CASSQERDTEAFF
>many|TRBV19|-|TRBJ1-5
TGTGCCAGTAGTATAGATCTGGGCAGCAATCAGCCCCAGCATTTT
CASSIDLGSNQPQHF
>-|TRBV7-3|TRBD1|TRBJ1-2
TGTGCCAGCAGCGCCGGGACAGGGGTGTCTTTCTATGGCTACACCTTC
CASSAGTGVSFYGYTF
>few|TRBV7-6|TRBD2|TRBJ2-5
TGTGCCAGCAGCGGACCGGGAGGGCGGGAAGAGACCCAGTACTTC
CASSGPGGREETQYF
>-|TRBV11-1|TRBD1|TRBJ2-1
TGTGCCAGCACCTCGGGACAGGGGGTCTACAATGAGCAGTTCTTC
CASTSGQGVYNEQFF
>many|TRBV12-3/TRBV12-4|TRBD1|TRBJ2-2
TGTGCCAGCAGTTTTAAGAGGGGGCTGATCGGGGAGCTGTTTTTT
CASSFKRGLIGELFF
>-|TRBV28|-|TRBJ2-5
TGTGCCAGCAGTTTACAGGGTCGGCGAGAGACCCAGTACTTC
CASSLQGRRETQYF
>few|TRBV28|-|TRBJ1-1
TGTGCCAGCAGTTGGAGGGTTCGGACTGAAGCTTTCTTT
CASSWRVRTEAFF
>many|TRBV7-8|-|TRBJ1-1
TGTGCCAGCAGCTTCGTTCGACGGTTGAACACTGAAGCTTTCTTT
CASSFVRRLNTEAFF
>many|TRBV28|TRBD1|TRBJ1-4
TGTGCCAGCAGTTTATTATGGGGGGACAGTGAAAAACTGTTTTTT
CASSLLWGDSEKLFF
>few|TRBV3-1|TRBD2|TRBJ2-5
TGTGCCAGCATCCTAGCGGGGCAAGAGACCCAGTACTTC
CASILAGQETQYF